This T cell receptor beta chain appears in the sequencing data of a study of T cell responses to AZD1222 COVID-19 vaccine. Study outcomes and limitations: Spike-specific TCR breadth rose after two AZD1222 doses, and depth rose as well. CD4 TCRs associated with vaccination spanned spike, dominating at 160-218 and 743-854. The sample set comprised mostly white British donors with more females, and clonal diversity was possibly underestimated.

On this clone itself: What it binds is unknown.

Some clones are missing from TCRdb's copy, which holds only in-frame ones; the method was immunoSEQ multiplex PCR. The repertoire holds approximately 100,000 clones, with around 90% as singletons. The CDR3 is 13 residues long. V shed 6 bases and J 1 base; nucleotides not matched to a gene: 0. CDR1 and CDR2 (germline): LNHDA, SQIVND (reference sequence). This rearrangement joins TRBV19 to TRBJ1-1; the match to TRBD1 covers 9 bases. This TCR derives from an adult in good health. The source was peripheral blood, collected on day 0 of AZD1222 vaccination. DNA for the CDR3: TGTGCCAGTAGGGGACAGGGGAACACTGAAGCTTTCTTT. It specifies CASRGQGNTEAFF.